The subject of this entry is one T cell receptor (beta chain). This sample's RNA came from whole unsorted tissue. This non-tumor lung sample came from over 3 cm beyond the tumor edge. The CDR3 is made up of 17 amino acids. Trimming cost V 5 bases and J 1 base, with 22 bases left between them. Looked up from germline, CDR1 is DFQATT and CDR2 is SNEGSKA (reference sequence). This specimen belongs to a study of tumor and adjacent non-tumor tissue in lung cancer. TCRbeta libraries were built with three rounds of nested PCR, modified from ARM-PCR. TCRdb re-called the multiplex PCR reads with MiXCR, one entry per CDR3 protein. The sample records about 80,000 distinct CDR3 sequences, 80% to 90% being singletons.

The receptor comes from a man aged 55 to 69 with non-small cell lung cancer. The sequenced sample was distant non-tumor lung tissue. J is TRBJ2-3 and V is TRBV20-1; tentatively, D is TRBD2 (7 bases). Here the CDR3 DNA reads TGCAGTGCTCCTACGGCGGGGGCCATGTACGGCACAGATACGCAGTATTTT. It yields the protein CSAPTAGAMYGTDTQYF.